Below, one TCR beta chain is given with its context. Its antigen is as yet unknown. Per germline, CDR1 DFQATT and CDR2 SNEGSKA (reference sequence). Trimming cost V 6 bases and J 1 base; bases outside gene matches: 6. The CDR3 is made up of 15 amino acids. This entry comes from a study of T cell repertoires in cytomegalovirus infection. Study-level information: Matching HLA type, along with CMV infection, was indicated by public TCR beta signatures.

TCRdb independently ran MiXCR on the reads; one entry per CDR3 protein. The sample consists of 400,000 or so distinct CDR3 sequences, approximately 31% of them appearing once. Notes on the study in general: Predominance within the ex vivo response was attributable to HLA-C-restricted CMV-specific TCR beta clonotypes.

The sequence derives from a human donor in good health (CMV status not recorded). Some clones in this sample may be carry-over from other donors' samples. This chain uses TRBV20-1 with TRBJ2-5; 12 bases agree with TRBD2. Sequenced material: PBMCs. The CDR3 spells CSASRLAGVQETQYF. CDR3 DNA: TGCAGTGCCTCACGACTAGCGGGGGTCCAAGAGACCCAGTACTTC.